The 4 T cell receptor beta chains listed next were all sequenced from one sample in a study of early T cells in non-severe SARS-CoV-2 infection. TCRdb ran MiXCR on the 5' RACE reads and lists one entry per CDR3 protein. The sample consists of tens of thousands of distinct CDR3 sequences, 5.6% of them appearing once. Sequenced: whole blood. The source of these receptors is an adult who was a healthcare worker with PCR-confirmed SARS-CoV-2 infection or an uninfected control (not recorded which).

This clonotype was detected a few times. The rearrangement links TRBV20-1 to TRBJ1-3, with no clear D. Germline CDR1 DFQATT, CDR2 SNEGSKA (reference sequence). V was cut by 5 bases and J by 2 bases, with 10 bases left in between. The CDR3 sequence is 13 residues long. The CDR3 DNA is TGCAGTGCTTTTTGGGCGACTGGAAACACCATATATTTT. As protein: CSAFWATGNTIYF.

This clonotype was counted ten times or more. The chain carries TRBV4-3 and TRBJ1-1, with 11 bases matching TRBD1. J lost 1 base, V lost 1 base, and 2 bases had no gene match. Germline CDR1 reads LGHNA; CDR2 reads YSLEER. This CDR3 has 16 amino acids. The CDR3 DNA sequence: TGCGCCAGCAGCCAAGGCGGGACAGGGGGGAACACTGAAGCTTTCTTT. The encoded protein is CASSQGGTGGNTEAFF.

Many counts were recorded for this clonotype. The CDR3 region has the DNA TGCAGTGCCCTAGGTAGAGAGCCCTACGAGCAGTACTTC. Translation: CSALGREPYEQYF. V gene TRBV20-1 combines with J gene TRBJ2-7; unclear D gene. This CDR3 contains 13 residues. Looked up from germline, CDR1 is DFQATT and CDR2 is SNEGSKA (reference sequence). The V and J ends lost 6 bases and 2 bases respectively, with 14 bases between them.

This clonotype was recorded many times. The rearrangement uses TRBV4-2 and TRBJ2-5, with 8 bases that match TRBD1. The CDR3 covers 14 residues. CDR1 LGHNA and CDR2 YNFKEQ come from the germline V gene. V trimming: 3 bases; J trimming: 5 bases; junction bases outside the gene matches: 5. The CDR3 DNA reads as TGTGCCAGCAGCCATGGACAGGGTTTCGAGACCCAGTACTTC. Protein sequence: CASSHGQGFETQYF.